This T cell receptor (beta chain) was found in a study of blood T cell repertoires in COVID-19. Generated by immunoSEQ multiplex PCR, the TCRdb table keeps only in-frame clones and is missing some. The sample lists hundreds of thousands of clones, around 89% occurring once. Donors in Cohort 3 who had recovered were those with two negative PCRs, healthcare professional clearance, or resolution of their symptoms. V dropped 2 bases and J dropped 2; count of bases not matched to a gene: 4. Germline lookup yields CDR1 SGHRS and CDR2 YFSETQ. The CDR3 runs 14 residues. The V gene is TRBV5-1, the J gene TRBJ2-7; 7 bases line up with TRBD1. Material for sequencing was PBMCs or T cells enriched from blood (not recorded which). The origin of this receptor is a man between 40 and 49 years old who had recovered from COVID-19. The DNA for the CDR3 is TGCGCCAGCAGCTTCAGACAGGGAGCCTACGAGCAGTACTTC. Translated: CASSFRQGAYEQYF.